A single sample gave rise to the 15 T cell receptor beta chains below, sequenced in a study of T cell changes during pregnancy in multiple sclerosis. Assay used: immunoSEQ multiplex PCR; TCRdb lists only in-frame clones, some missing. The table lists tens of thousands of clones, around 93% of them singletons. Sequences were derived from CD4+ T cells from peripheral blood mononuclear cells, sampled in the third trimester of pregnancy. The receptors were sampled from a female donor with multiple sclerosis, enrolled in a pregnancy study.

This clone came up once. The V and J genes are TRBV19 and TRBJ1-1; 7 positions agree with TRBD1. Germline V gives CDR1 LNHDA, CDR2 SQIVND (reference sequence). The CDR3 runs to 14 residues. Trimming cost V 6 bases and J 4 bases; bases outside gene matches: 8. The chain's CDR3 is CASSYRGRGTEAFF. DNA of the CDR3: TGTGCCAGTAGCTACAGGGGTAGAGGCACTGAAGCTTTCTTT.

CDR3: CSVSTGGESPLHF. The CDR3 bases are TGCAGCGTTTCGACAGGGGGCGAATCACCCCTCCACTTT. This chain joins TRBV29-1 and TRBJ1-6; TRBD1 agrees at 10 bases. Germline lookup yields CDR1 SQVTM and CDR2 ANQGSEA. J lost 10 bases, V lost 5 bases, and 5 bases had no gene match. The CDR3 covers 13 residues.

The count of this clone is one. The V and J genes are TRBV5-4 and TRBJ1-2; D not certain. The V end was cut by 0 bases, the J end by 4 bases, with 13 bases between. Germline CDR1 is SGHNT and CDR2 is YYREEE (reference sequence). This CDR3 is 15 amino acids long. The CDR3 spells CASSLEQFLSYGYTF. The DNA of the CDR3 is TGTGCCAGCAGCTTGGAACAGTTTCTAAGCTATGGCTACACCTTC.

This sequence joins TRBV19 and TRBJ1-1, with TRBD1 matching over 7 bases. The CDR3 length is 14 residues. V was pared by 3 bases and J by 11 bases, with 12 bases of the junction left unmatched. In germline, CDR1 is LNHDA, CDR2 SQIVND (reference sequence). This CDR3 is CASSIFSGQFEAFF. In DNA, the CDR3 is TGTGCCAGTAGTATCTTTTCGGGACAGTTCGAGGCTTTCTTT.

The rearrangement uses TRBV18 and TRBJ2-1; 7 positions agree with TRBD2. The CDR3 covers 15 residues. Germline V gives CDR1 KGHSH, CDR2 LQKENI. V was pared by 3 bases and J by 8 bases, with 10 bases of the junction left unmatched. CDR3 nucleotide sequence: TGTGCCAGCTCACCCTTAGCGGGCGCCGGCGATGAGCAGTTCTTC. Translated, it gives CASSPLAGAGDEQFF. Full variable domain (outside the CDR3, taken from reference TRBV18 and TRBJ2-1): NAGVMQNPRHLVRRRGQEARLRCSPMKGHSHVYWYRQLPEEGLKFMVYLQKENIIDESGMPKERFSAEFPKEGPSILRIQQVVRGDSAAYFCASSPLAGAGDEQFFGPGTRLTVL.

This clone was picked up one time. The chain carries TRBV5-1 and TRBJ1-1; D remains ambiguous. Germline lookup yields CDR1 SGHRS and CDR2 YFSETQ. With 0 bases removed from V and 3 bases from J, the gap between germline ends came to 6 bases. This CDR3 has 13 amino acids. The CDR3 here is CASSLDTYTEAFF. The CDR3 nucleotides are TGCGCCAGCAGCTTGGATACATACACTGAAGCTTTCTTT.

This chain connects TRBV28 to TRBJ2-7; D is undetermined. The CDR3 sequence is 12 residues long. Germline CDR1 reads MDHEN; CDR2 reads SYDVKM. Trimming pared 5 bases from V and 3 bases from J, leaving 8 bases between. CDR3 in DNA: TGTGCCAGCAGTGTACAATACTACGAGCAGTACTTC. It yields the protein CASSVQYYEQYF.

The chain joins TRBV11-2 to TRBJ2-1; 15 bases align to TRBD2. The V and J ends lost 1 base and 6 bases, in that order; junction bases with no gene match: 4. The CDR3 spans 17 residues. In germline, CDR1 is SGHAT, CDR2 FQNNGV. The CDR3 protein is CASSLGTSGGVPNEQFF. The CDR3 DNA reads TGTGCCAGCAGCTTAGGGACTAGCGGGGGGGTCCCCAATGAGCAGTTCTTC.

The CDR3 bases are TGTGCCAGCAGCTCGGCGGTCAAGTATAATCAGCCCCAGCATTTT. Translated: CASSSAVKYNQPQHF. The rearrangement links TRBV7-8 to TRBJ1-5; D uncertain. The CDR3 sequence is 15 residues long. Germline V gene data show CDR1 as SGHVS and CDR2 as FQNEAQ. The ends were cut back, 4 bases at V and 4 bases at J, with 14 bases in the middle.

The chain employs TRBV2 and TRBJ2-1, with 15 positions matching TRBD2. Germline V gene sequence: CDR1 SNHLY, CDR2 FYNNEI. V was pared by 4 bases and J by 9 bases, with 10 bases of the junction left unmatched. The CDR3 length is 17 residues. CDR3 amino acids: CASSGTSGRALAPEQFF. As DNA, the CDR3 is TGTGCCAGCAGTGGGACTAGCGGGAGGGCCTTGGCCCCTGAGCAGTTCTTC.

This CDR3 reads CASSVDSPNEKLFF. The CDR3 coding sequence is TGTGCCAGCAGCGTGGACAGTCCTAATGAAAAACTGTTTTTT. The chain uses TRBV9 and TRBJ1-4; weak D call: TRBD1 (6 bases). V lost 2 bases and J 3 bases, leaving 8 bases between the germline ends. Germline V gives CDR1 SGDLS, CDR2 YYNGEE. This CDR3 region has 14 residues.

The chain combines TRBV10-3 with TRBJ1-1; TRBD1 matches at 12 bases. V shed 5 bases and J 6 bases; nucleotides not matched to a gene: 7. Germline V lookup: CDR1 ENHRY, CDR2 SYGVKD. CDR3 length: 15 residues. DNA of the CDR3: TGTGCCATCAGTCCCGGGACAGGGGGCAACGCTGAAGCTTTCTTT. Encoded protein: CAISPGTGGNAEAFF.

The CDR3 DNA follows: TGTGCCAGCACGGCGGGGGGGTACGCCTACGAGCAGTACTTC. Amino acids: CASTAGGYAYEQYF. This sequence joins TRBV6-1 and TRBJ2-7, with 9 positions matching TRBD2. Looked up from germline, CDR1 is MNHNS and CDR2 is SASEGT. The CDR3 is made up of 14 amino acids. J lost 2 bases, V lost 7 bases, and 6 bases had no gene match.

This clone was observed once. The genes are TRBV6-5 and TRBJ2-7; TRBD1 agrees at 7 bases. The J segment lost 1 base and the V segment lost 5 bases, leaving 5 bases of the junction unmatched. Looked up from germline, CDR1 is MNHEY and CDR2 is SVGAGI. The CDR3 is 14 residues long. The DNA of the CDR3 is TGTGCCAGCAGTCCTCAACAGGGGTCCTACGAGCAGTACTTC. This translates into CASSPQQGSYEQYF.

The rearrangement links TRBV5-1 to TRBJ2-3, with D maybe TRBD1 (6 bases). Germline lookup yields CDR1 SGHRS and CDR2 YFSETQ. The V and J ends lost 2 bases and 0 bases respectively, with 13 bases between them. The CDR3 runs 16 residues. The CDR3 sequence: CASSLQGTTSTDTQYF. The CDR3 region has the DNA TGCGCCAGCAGCTTACAGGGTACAACTAGCACAGATACGCAGTATTTT.